This TCR beta chain comes out of a study of human T cells and chemical hapten exposure. Study-wide results and caveats: Every donor had alopecia, and their immune response may therefore differ from healthy people's. Expanded TCRs showed more large CDR3 clusters than pre-sensitization or healthy control sets.

TCRdb re-derived calls from the RACE reads in MiXCR, one entry per CDR3 protein. The sample shows around 150,000 distinct CDR3 sequences, around 13% of them seen only once. The ends were cut back, 5 bases at V and 8 bases at J, with 9 bases in the middle. The CDR3 runs 12 residues. Germline CDR1 reads MNHEY; CDR2 reads SVGAGI. This clonotype was detected only a few times. Its antigen is still unknown. Indicated time point: patch test 1, 2 weeks after DPC sensitization. Treatment described: therapeutic diphenylcyclopropenone sensitization with weekly scalp DPC. V is TRBV6-5 and J is TRBJ1-4, with a weak D call TRBD1 (5 bases). Sequencing was performed on whole blood, taken in connection with sensitization to the hapten diphenylcyclopropenone (DPC). The sequence was obtained from a woman in her thirties with alopecia areata. Some clones in this sample may be carry-over from other donors' samples. CDR3 in DNA: TGTGCCAGCAGTGCCGACAGCGAAAAACTGTTTTTT. Its translation is CASSADSEKLFF.